This section outlines one T cell receptor beta chain sequence together with its context. Per germline, CDR1 MDHEN and CDR2 SYDVKM. The CDR3 has 17 amino acids. Trimming cost V 6 bases and J 5 bases, with 25 bases left between them. The data originate from a study of blood T cell repertoires in COVID-19. The study recruited people aged 18 to 89 years across 24 US areas. Assay used: immunoSEQ multiplex PCR; TCRdb lists only in-frame clones, some missing. The repertoire holds roughly 250,000 clones, with 80% to 90% as singletons. The receptor's source is a woman aged 30 to 39 who had recovered from COVID-19. This chain connects TRBV28 to TRBJ2-5, with D unclear. Sequencing was done on a sample of PBMCs or T cells enriched from blood (not recorded which). The CDR3: CASSPPPLYTAAETQYF. The CDR3 DNA reads TGTGCCAGCAGCCCCCCTCCCCTCTATACCGCCGCGGAGACCCAGTACTTC.